One sample yielded the 11 T cell receptor beta chains listed below, sequenced in a study of cytomegalovirus exposure and HLA in healthy donors. Vbeta (60) and Jbeta (13) primers were used in the PCR. Libraries were prepared by immunoSEQ multiplex PCR; TCRdb keeps only in-frame clonotypes and omits some of them. The profile shows 170,000 or so clones, 84% of them singletons. Sequencing was carried out using PBMCs. Receptors were obtained from a boy aged 2 to 9 in good health and CMV-seronegative.

The chain combines TRBV11-2 with TRBJ2-1, with 12 nucleotides matching TRBD2. This CDR3 comprises 17 residues. The germline V gene has CDR1 SGHAT and CDR2 FQNNGV. Trimming cost V 5 bases and J 6 bases; bases outside gene matches: 11. The CDR3 DNA is TGTGCCAGCAGCCCGGGCCGGGCTAGCGGGAGGGCCAATGAGCAGTTCTTC. Residues: CASSPGRASGRANEQFF.

The chain is built from TRBV18 and TRBJ1-1; D is undetermined. There are 12 residues in the CDR3. CDR1 and CDR2 (germline): KGHSH, LQKENI. V was trimmed by 3 bases and J by 3 bases, leaving 5 bases between them. The DNA for the CDR3 is TGTGCCAGCTCACCTTTCGACACTGAAGCTTTCTTT. Protein sequence: CASSPFDTEAFF.

This clone showed up just once. The gene calls are TRBV5-4 and TRBJ2-5; no clear D. V was cut by 0 bases and J by 5 bases, with 17 bases left in between. Germline assignment: CDR1 SGHNT and CDR2 YYREEE (reference sequence). This CDR3 comprises 16 residues. CDR3 residues: CASSLDLLAGWETQYF. The CDR3 coding sequence is TGTGCCAGCAGCTTGGACCTCCTCGCCGGGTGGGAGACCCAGTACTTC.

The chain carries TRBV5-8 and TRBJ1-4; 8 nucleotides line up with TRBD1. Germline V lookup: CDR1 SGHTS, CDR2 YDEGEE. CDR3 length equals 15 residues. Trimming at V came to 6 bases and at J to 7 bases, leaving 11 bases not matched to a gene. This chain's CDR3 is CASTLDRGLSEKLFF. The CDR3 nucleotides read TGTGCCAGCACCTTAGACAGGGGATTAAGTGAAAAACTGTTTTTT.

This sequence joins TRBV6-1 and TRBJ2-5; a weak D match, TRBD1 (6 bases). The germline V and J ends were trimmed by 0 bases and 0 bases, with 14 bases remaining between them. CDR1 is MNHNS, CDR2 SASEGT, per germline. This CDR3 is built from 17 residues. CDR3 in amino acids: CASSEAFSRGYQETQYF. CDR3 bases: TGTGCCAGCAGTGAAGCGTTCAGTAGGGGGTACCAAGAGACCCAGTACTTC.

The V and J genes are TRBV28 and TRBJ2-5; 7 bases align to TRBD2. The germline CDR1 and CDR2 sequences are MDHEN and SYDVKM. This CDR3 is built from 15 residues. The J segment lost 5 bases and the V segment lost 3 bases, leaving 9 bases of the junction unmatched. CDR3 amino acids: CASSFVPGGRETQYF. The DNA of the CDR3 is TGTGCCAGCAGTTTCGTTCCGGGAGGCCGTGAGACCCAGTACTTC.

The J gene is TRBJ1-1, the V gene TRBV7-9; D is possibly TRBD1 (6 bases). CDR3 length: 13 amino acids. CDR1 and CDR2 (germline): SEHNR, FQNEAQ (reference sequence). Trimming cost V 11 bases and J 7 bases, with 20 bases left between them. The CDR3: CASQPGESGEAFF. CDR3 bases: TGTGCCTCACAGCCAGGGGAATCGGGTGAAGCTTTCTTT. Looking up the rest from reference TRBV7-9 and TRBJ1-1 gives the full variable domain: DTGVSQNPRHKITKRGQNVTFRCDPISEHNRLYWYRQTLGQGPEFLTYFQNEAQLEKSRLLSDRFSAERPKGSFSTLEIQRTEQGDSAMYLCASQPGESGEAFFGQGTRLTVV.

This chain connects TRBV4-1 to TRBJ2-3; 9 bases match TRBD2. This CDR3 spans 18 amino acids. Germline V CDR1 and CDR2: MGHRA, YSYEKL. V gave up 0 bases and J gave up 3 bases; unmatched junction bases: 10. The CDR3 here is CASSQDPRASGITDTQYF. CDR3 in DNA: TGCGCCAGCAGCCAAGATCCGAGGGCTAGCGGGATAACAGATACGCAGTATTTT.

The chain combines TRBV12-5 with TRBJ2-3, with D maybe TRBD2 (6 bases). This CDR3 is 17 amino acids long. Trimming took 1 base from V and 0 from J, leaving 14 bases between them. Germline CDR1 LGHNT, CDR2 FRNRAP. This CDR3 reads CASGLEPRDSSTDTQYF. The CDR3 DNA reads as TGTGCTAGTGGTTTGGAACCACGGGACTCTAGCACAGATACGCAGTATTTT.

The count of this clone is one. The rearrangement uses TRBV7-6 and TRBJ2-7, with D possibly matching TRBD2 (6 bases). Germline V gene data show CDR1 as SGHVS and CDR2 as FNYEAQ. V lost 2 bases and J 7 bases, leaving 18 bases between the germline ends. This CDR3 spans 15 amino acids. CDR3 sequence: CASSLWPSERLEQYF. CDR3 in DNA: TGTGCCAGCAGCTTATGGCCTAGCGAGAGATTGGAGCAGTACTTC.

This chain links TRBV27 with TRBJ1-4, with D unclear. The germline CDR1 and CDR2 sequences are MNHEY and SMNVEV (reference sequence). CDR3 length: 16 residues. V lost 2 bases, J lost 10 bases, and 20 bases lay in between. CDR3 nucleotides: TGTGCCAGCAGTTTAGTATACCCTACCGGTACCGGAAAACTGTTTTTT. Its protein is CASSLVYPTGTGKLFF.